The 31 T cell receptor beta chains reported below all come from one sample, sequenced in a study of T cells in Graves' hyperthyroidism and ophthalmopathy (dated by TCRdb to about 2019). The protocol used for the library was multiplex PCR. Sequencer: Illumina HiSeq 2000. The TCR beta CDR3 regions were amplified from the RNA transcripts. For the first round of RT-PCR on the TCR CDR3, the HTBI primer set was used together with the Qiagen OneStep RT-PCR kit. The raw public reads went through TCRdb reprocessing: fastp at Q25, MiXCR clone calling, in-frame beta chains kept. Rows with one shared CDR3 protein collapse into an entry with the most common genes and DNA. The sample data list about 570,000 distinct CDR3 sequences, and approximately 44% of these were observed just once. In total, the top ten clones hold 15% to 20% of the sample. Sequences were obtained from peripheral blood or thyroid tissue (not recorded which). These receptors came from an adult woman with Graves' disease, either hyperthyroidism or ophthalmopathy (not recorded which).

This clonotype has at least ten counts. This rearrangement joins TRBV2 to TRBJ2-7; D might be TRBD2 (5 bases). Trimming removed 7 bases from V and 1 base from J, with 14 bases in between. CDR1 is SNHLY and CDR2 is FYNNEI in the germline V gene. This CDR3 has 14 amino acids. The CDR3 nucleotides read TGTGCCAGCAAGAGGGCCTACGAATCCTACGAGCAGTACTTC. It yields the protein CASKRAYESYEQYF.

In its sample, this clonotype was seen many times. The V call is TRBV7-8, the J call TRBJ2-5; the D is unclear. Trimming shortened V by 4 bases and J by 3 bases, and 9 bases separated the two germline ends. The CDR3 has 13 amino acids. The germline V gene has CDR1 SGHVS and CDR2 FQNEAQ. CDR3 nucleotide sequence: TGTGCCAGCAGCTCTGGGTTAAAAGAGACCCAGTACTTC. This codes for CASSSGLKETQYF.

Many counts were recorded for this clonotype. V and J are TRBV5-1 and TRBJ2-2; D gene ambiguous. Trimming took off 3 bases at V and 1 base at J, with 4 bases between the two ends. The CDR3 runs 13 residues. The V gene's germline CDR1 is SGHRS and CDR2 YFSETQ. The CDR3 DNA is TGCGCCAGCAGCTCGGAGAACACCGGGGAGCTGTTTTTT. Translating it yields CASSSENTGELFF.

The chain combines TRBV20-1 with TRBJ2-5; 8 bases agree with TRBD1. The CDR3 has 13 amino acids. Germline trimming cut 3 bases from V and 4 bases from J; bases unmatched to any gene: 4. Germline values: CDR1 DFQATT, CDR2 SNEGSKA (reference sequence). CDR3 region: CSARTTGVETQYF. CDR3 bases: TGCAGTGCTAGGACGACAGGGGTAGAGACCCAGTACTTC.

This clonotype was picked up one time. The J gene is TRBJ2-3, the V gene TRBV5-5, with 8 bases that match TRBD2. Germline loops: CDR1 SGHKS, CDR2 YYEKEE (reference sequence). CDR3 length: 18 residues. Trimming took 4 bases from V and 0 from J; bases not matched to a gene: 13. The CDR3: CASSLIVLAGGSTDTQYF. CDR3 sequence (DNA): TGTGCCAGCAGCCTCATCGTCCTTGCGGGAGGAAGCACAGATACGCAGTATTTT.

This clonotype occurred many times. V and J are TRBV20-1 and TRBJ1-2, with 8 bases matching TRBD1. The V gene end was trimmed by 0 bases and the J gene end by 4 bases; junction bases not matched to a gene: 4. Germline V gene lookup returns CDR1 DFQATT and CDR2 SNEGSKA (reference sequence). The CDR3 extends over 14 amino acids. The CDR3 region is CSARDLDRAYGYTF. The CDR3 DNA reads as TGCAGTGCTAGAGACCTGGACAGGGCCTATGGCTACACCTTC.

This clonotype was recorded many times. This chain joins TRBV7-3 and TRBJ1-1, with no clear D. Trimming took 3 bases from V and 2 from J, leaving 10 bases between them. This CDR3 region has 14 residues. Per germline, CDR1 SGHTA and CDR2 FQGTGA. In DNA form, the CDR3 reads TGTGCCAGCAGCTTGATAGGTGGTAACACTGAAGCTTTCTTT. Its translation is CASSLIGGNTEAFF.

The CDR3 loop is CASSLAGVGTPSYNEQYF. The CDR3 nucleotides read TGTGCCAGCAGCTTAGCAGGGGTTGGGACACCCTCCTACAATGAGCAGTACTTC. V and J are TRBV7-2 and TRBJ2-7; perhaps TRBD1 as D (6 bases). This CDR3 contains 18 residues. Trimming removed 0 bases from V and 7 bases from J, with 25 bases in between. Germline loops: CDR1 SGHTA, CDR2 FQGNSA.

As concerns this clonotype: The conserved closing phenylalanine or tryptophan is absent in this CDR3, likely reflecting a read error. It is unclear where the CDR3 begins or ends on the DNA, so no DNA is shown, and the CDR3 is as TCRdb lists it. The J gene is TRBJ2-6, the V gene TRBV6-1; the D segment call TRBD1 is taken from the table without a DNA check. Both ends counted, the CDR3 spans 14 residues. From germline, CDR1 is MNHNS and CDR2 SASEGT. CDR3 sequence: CASSQGPGANVLVL.

This clonotype was seen more than once but under ten times. J is TRBJ1-5 and V is TRBV15; D is unclear. The V end lost 3 bases, the J end lost 6 bases, and 9 bases lay between the germline ends. Germline lookup yields CDR1 LNHNV and CDR2 YYDKDF (reference sequence). The CDR3 covers 13 residues. The CDR3, as DNA: TGTGCCACCAGCAGGGCCCACGGTCAGCCCCAGCATTTT. Amino acids: CATSRAHGQPQHF.

The chain links TRBV7-9 to TRBJ2-7; D is perhaps TRBD1 (5 bases). V gave up 5 bases and J gave up 6 bases, with 17 bases separating them. CDR3 length: 14 residues. Germline V gene lookup returns CDR1 SEHNR and CDR2 FQNEAQ (reference sequence). This CDR3 is CASSGHGATGEQYF. The CDR3 DNA reads TGTGCCAGCAGCGGACACGGTGCGACGGGCGAGCAGTACTTC.

The table lists this clonotype with a count of one. The chain joins TRBV9 to TRBJ1-1; unclear D gene. The V gene lost 3 bases and the J gene lost 2 bases, with 8 bases spanning the gap. Germline loops: CDR1 SGDLS, CDR2 YYNGEE. The CDR3 covers 13 residues. The CDR3 reads CASSAEGNTEAFF. CDR3 sequence (DNA): TGTGCCAGCAGCGCTGAGGGTAACACTGAAGCTTTCTTT.

This clonotype was counted ten times or more. The genes are TRBV10-3 and TRBJ2-7; D gene ambiguous. The CDR3 is made up of 14 amino acids. Germline CDR1 is ENHRY and CDR2 is SYGVKD. Trimming left V 5 bases short and J 2 bases short, with 13 bases between. The CDR3 region has the DNA TGTGCCATCAGTAAGAGGTATACGACCTACGAGCAGTACTTC. Translated: CAISKRYTTYEQYF.

CDR3 nucleotide sequence: TGTGCCAGCAGCCCCACCACCGACTCCCTGGGCGAGACCCAGTACTTC. Its translation: CASSPTTDSLGETQYF. V gene TRBV7-9 combines with J gene TRBJ2-5; D unresolved. The V end lost 5 bases, the J end lost 5 bases, and 21 bases lay between the germline ends. The germline V gene has CDR1 SEHNR and CDR2 FQNEAQ (reference sequence). The length of the CDR3 is 16 residues.

This clonotype was found many times. This chain uses TRBV29-1 with TRBJ1-1; no reliable D call. CDR1 is SQVTM and CDR2 is ANQGSEA in the germline V gene. The CDR3 contains 11 residues. V was clipped by 5 bases and J by 3 bases, with 7 bases between them. CDR3 in DNA: TGCAGCGTTATTATGGACACTGAAGCTTTCTTT. This encodes CSVIMDTEAFF. Full variable domain (outside the CDR3, taken from reference TRBV29-1 and TRBJ1-1): SAVISQKPSRDICQRGTSLTIQCQVDSQVTMMFWYRQQPGQSLTLIATANQGSEATYESGFVIDKFPISRPNLTFSTLTVSNMSPEDSSIYLCSVIMDTEAFFGQGTRLTVV.

This chain joins TRBV15 and TRBJ2-5; the D gene is possibly TRBD2 (7 bases). CDR1 is LNHNV, CDR2 YYDKDF, per germline (reference sequence). Trimming cost V 5 bases and J 9 bases, with 28 bases left between them. This CDR3 is built from 17 residues. CDR3: CATSFVGGRDFNQPQYF. CDR3 coding DNA: TGTGCCACCAGCTTTGTCGGGGGGCGAGACTTTAATCAGCCCCAGTACTTC.

In this sample, this clonotype turned up many times. This rearrangement joins TRBV13 to TRBJ2-3, with 8 bases that match TRBD2. V lost 4 bases to trimming and J lost 0 bases; unmatched junction nucleotides: 12. Germline CDR1 reads PRHDT; CDR2 reads FYEKMQ (reference sequence). This CDR3 spans 18 amino acids. CDR3 amino acids: CASSSFVLAGGSTDTQYF. CDR3 coding DNA: TGTGCCAGCAGCTCCTTCGTCCTTGCGGGAGGAAGCACAGATACGCAGTATTTT.

The chain couples TRBV19 to TRBJ2-6, with 8 nucleotides matching TRBD1. J gave up 2 bases and V 4 bases, and 13 bases lay outside the gene matches. The CDR3 consists of 19 residues. CDR1 and CDR2 from the germline V gene are LNHDA and SQIVND (reference sequence). CDR3 nucleotides: TGTGCCAGTAGTACCTTCGGACAGGGTGGGAACACTGGGGCCAACGTCCTGACTTTC. Residues: CASSTFGQGGNTGANVLTF.

This clonotype showed up many times. The chain combines TRBV24-1 with TRBJ2-3; TRBD2 agrees at 14 bases. V trimming: 3 bases; J trimming: 6 bases; junction bases outside the gene matches: 7. Germline lookup yields CDR1 KGHDR and CDR2 SFDVKD. The CDR3 spans 17 residues. The CDR3 spells CATSDPGTSGSGDTQYF. The CDR3 region has the DNA TGTGCCACCAGTGATCCTGGGACTAGCGGGAGTGGGGATACGCAGTATTTT.

The chain employs TRBV20-1 and TRBJ1-1; D is perhaps TRBD1 (5 bases). V was shortened by 6 bases and J by 6 bases, with 20 bases between the two germline ends. The CDR3 loop spans 14 amino acids. CDR1 and CDR2 (germline): DFQATT, SNEGSKA (reference sequence). The CDR3 nucleotides are TGCAGTGCCCCCCCCCCCGGGAGGGACGCTGAAGCTTTCTTT. Translated, it gives CSAPPPGRDAEAFF.

The chain joins TRBV7-9 to TRBJ2-3; 11 bases are shared with TRBD2. CDR1 is SEHNR, CDR2 FQNEAQ, per germline (reference sequence). After removal of 5 bases from V and 11 bases from J, the junction contained 12 bases not matched to a gene. The CDR3 consists of 15 residues. The CDR3 bases are TGTGCCAGCAGCGACCATAGCGGGAGGGCAGGAGAGCAGTATTTT. It is translated as CASSDHSGRAGEQYF.

About this clonotype: A much larger clone lies one base from this, so it may be a read error. The rearrangement joins TRBV10-3 to TRBJ1-2; unclear D gene. The V end was cut by 3 bases, the J end by 8 bases, with 28 bases between. Germline CDR1 is ENHRY and CDR2 is SYGVKD. The CDR3 spans 18 residues. CDR3 residues: CAISEDSPPRWTLEGYTF. In nucleotides, the CDR3 is TGTGCCATCAGTGAAGACTCCCCGCCGCGATGGACCCTGGAGGGCTACACCTTC.

This clonotype was observed many times. The chain recombines TRBV4-1 with TRBJ1-1; a weak D match, TRBD1 (5 bases). The V gene's germline CDR1 is MGHRA and CDR2 YSYEKL. V was trimmed by 4 bases and J by 11 bases, leaving 14 bases between them. The CDR3 spans 12 residues. Here the CDR3 DNA reads TGCGCCAGCAGCCTTAAAGGGAGACAGGCTTTCTTT. This gives the protein CASSLKGRQAFF.

This chain joins TRBV12-3 or TRBV12-4 and TRBJ2-5; D remains ambiguous. This CDR3 region has 13 residues. V was trimmed by 6 bases and J by 4 bases, leaving 12 bases between them. The CDR3 DNA follows: TGTGCCAGCAGGAGGCAGGCCCGAGAGACCCAGTACTTC. Protein product: CASRRQARETQYF.

Note on this clonotype: The final CDR3 position lacks the conserved phenylalanine or tryptophan, pointing to a likely read error. The DNA is left out, because the CDR3 cannot be placed on it with certainty; the CDR3 is given as TCRdb lists it. This chain links TRBV9 with TRBJ1-1. Including both end residues, the CDR3 is 10 amino acids long. CDR1 is SGDLS and CDR2 is YYNGEE in the germline V gene. The CDR3 sequence is CASSTGTAVS.

The gene calls are TRBV4-1 and TRBJ1-1; D may be TRBD1 (5 bases). Trimming removed 1 base from V and 1 base from J, with 10 bases in between. Germline V gene data show CDR1 as MGHRA and CDR2 as YSYEKL. This CDR3 contains 15 residues. CDR3 region: CASSQVLGENTEAFF. CDR3 DNA: TGCGCCAGCAGCCAAGTTCTAGGGGAGAACACTGAAGCTTTCTTT.

This clonotype was detected many times. The chain carries TRBV7-3 and TRBJ2-2; 13 bases are a match to TRBD2. Germline values: CDR1 SGHTA, CDR2 FQGTGA. V trimming: 5 bases; J trimming: 4 bases; junction bases outside the gene matches: 10. The CDR3 contains 18 residues. The CDR3 region is CASSTGLAGRSGTGELFF. The CDR3 region has the DNA TGTGCCAGCAGCACGGGACTAGCGGGAAGGTCGGGCACCGGGGAGCTGTTTTTT. The full variable domain, rest sourced from reference TRBV7-3 and TRBJ2-2, is GAGVSQTPSNKVTEKGKYVELRCDPISGHTALYWYRQSLGQGPEFLIYFQGTGAADDSGLPNDRFFAVRPEGSVSTLKIQRTERGDSAVYLCASSTGLAGRSGTGELFFGEGSRLTVL.

The gene calls are TRBV20-1 and TRBJ1-6; maybe TRBD1 (5 bases). Germline values: CDR1 DFQATT, CDR2 SNEGSKA (reference sequence). The CDR3 spans 15 residues. V was trimmed by 3 bases and J by 8 bases, leaving 17 bases between them. CDR3 in DNA: TGCAGTGCTAGGGTGGGGCAGATGATCGATTCACCCCTCCACTTT. It is translated as CSARVGQMIDSPLHF.

Turning to this clonotype: Germline is not matched at one junction end, which may reflect a read error. The chain links TRBV10-3 to TRBJ1-5, with a tentative D call TRBD1 (5 bases). The germline gives CDR1 ENHRY, CDR2 SYGVKD. The CDR3 contains 13 residues. The CDR3 is CAIGDRPNQPQHF. The CDR3 DNA is TGTGCCATCGGTGACAGACCTAATCAGCCCCAGCATTTT.

This clonotype was observed a handful of times. The chain couples TRBV20-1 to TRBJ1-6, with D uncertain. CDR1 DFQATT and CDR2 SNEGSKA come from the germline V gene (reference sequence). The CDR3 length is 13 residues. The V end lost 0 bases, the J end lost 9 bases, and 9 bases lay between the germline ends. The CDR3 DNA sequence: TGCAGTGCTAGAGACCCTGGCCTTTCACCCCTCCACTTT. Its protein is CSARDPGLSPLHF.

This clonotype was picked up many times. The chain has TRBV5-1 and TRBJ2-6; possible D gene TRBD2, 5 bases. Germline CDR1 and CDR2: SGHRS and YFSETQ. There are 18 residues in the CDR3. Trimming removed 0 bases from V and 0 bases from J, with 13 bases in between. CDR3 in amino acids: CASSLDPQRPSGANVLTF. The CDR3 DNA follows: TGCGCCAGCAGCTTGGACCCCCAGCGGCCCTCTGGGGCCAACGTCCTGACTTTC.